This TCR beta chain comes out of a study of persistence of HIV-infected CD4 T cells. Background on the study: A median of about 8 years of suppressive ART preceded sampling. Study-level results: TCRbeta richness was lower in CMV- and Gag-responding cells than in anti-CD3/anti-CD28-responding cells. TCR analyses could not target the rare provirus-carrying CMV-responding cells. Degenerate expanded CDR3beta sequences were enriched among CMV- and Gag-responding cells.

Cells were stimulated nonspecifically with anti-CD3/anti-CD28 magnetic beads. Sorting selected CD4+ T cells upregulating both CD40 ligand and CD69. About this clone: The antigen is unknown.

This was the immunoSEQ version 4 assay in survey mode. Profiling relied on immunoSEQ multiplex PCR, and the TCRdb table lists in-frame clones only, not all of them. The sample includes 35,000 to 50,000 clones, roughly nine tenths seen only once; the top ten take under 1.2%. This CDR3 has 14 amino acids. CDR1 and CDR2 from the germline V gene are LNHDA and SQIVND (reference sequence). J was trimmed by 3 bases and V by 6 bases; bases with no gene match: 4. This chain connects TRBV19 to TRBJ1-4, with 7 nucleotides matching TRBD1. The input for sequencing was CD4+ T cells sorted from PBMCs after approximately 20-hour stimulation, taken from a patient who received antiretroviral therapy. The clonotype comes from an adult man with HIV who was CMV-seropositive. The CDR3 bases are TGTGCCAGTAGCGGACAGGTCGCTAATGAAAAACTGTTTTTT. Protein: CASSGQVANEKLFF. Drawing the rest from reference TRBV19 and TRBJ1-4, the complete variable domain is DGGITQSPKYLFRKEGQNVTLSCEQNLNHDAMYWYRQDPGQGLRLIYYSQIVNDFQKGDIAEGYSVSREKKESFPLTVTSAQKNPTAFYLCASSGQVANEKLFFGSGTQLSVL.